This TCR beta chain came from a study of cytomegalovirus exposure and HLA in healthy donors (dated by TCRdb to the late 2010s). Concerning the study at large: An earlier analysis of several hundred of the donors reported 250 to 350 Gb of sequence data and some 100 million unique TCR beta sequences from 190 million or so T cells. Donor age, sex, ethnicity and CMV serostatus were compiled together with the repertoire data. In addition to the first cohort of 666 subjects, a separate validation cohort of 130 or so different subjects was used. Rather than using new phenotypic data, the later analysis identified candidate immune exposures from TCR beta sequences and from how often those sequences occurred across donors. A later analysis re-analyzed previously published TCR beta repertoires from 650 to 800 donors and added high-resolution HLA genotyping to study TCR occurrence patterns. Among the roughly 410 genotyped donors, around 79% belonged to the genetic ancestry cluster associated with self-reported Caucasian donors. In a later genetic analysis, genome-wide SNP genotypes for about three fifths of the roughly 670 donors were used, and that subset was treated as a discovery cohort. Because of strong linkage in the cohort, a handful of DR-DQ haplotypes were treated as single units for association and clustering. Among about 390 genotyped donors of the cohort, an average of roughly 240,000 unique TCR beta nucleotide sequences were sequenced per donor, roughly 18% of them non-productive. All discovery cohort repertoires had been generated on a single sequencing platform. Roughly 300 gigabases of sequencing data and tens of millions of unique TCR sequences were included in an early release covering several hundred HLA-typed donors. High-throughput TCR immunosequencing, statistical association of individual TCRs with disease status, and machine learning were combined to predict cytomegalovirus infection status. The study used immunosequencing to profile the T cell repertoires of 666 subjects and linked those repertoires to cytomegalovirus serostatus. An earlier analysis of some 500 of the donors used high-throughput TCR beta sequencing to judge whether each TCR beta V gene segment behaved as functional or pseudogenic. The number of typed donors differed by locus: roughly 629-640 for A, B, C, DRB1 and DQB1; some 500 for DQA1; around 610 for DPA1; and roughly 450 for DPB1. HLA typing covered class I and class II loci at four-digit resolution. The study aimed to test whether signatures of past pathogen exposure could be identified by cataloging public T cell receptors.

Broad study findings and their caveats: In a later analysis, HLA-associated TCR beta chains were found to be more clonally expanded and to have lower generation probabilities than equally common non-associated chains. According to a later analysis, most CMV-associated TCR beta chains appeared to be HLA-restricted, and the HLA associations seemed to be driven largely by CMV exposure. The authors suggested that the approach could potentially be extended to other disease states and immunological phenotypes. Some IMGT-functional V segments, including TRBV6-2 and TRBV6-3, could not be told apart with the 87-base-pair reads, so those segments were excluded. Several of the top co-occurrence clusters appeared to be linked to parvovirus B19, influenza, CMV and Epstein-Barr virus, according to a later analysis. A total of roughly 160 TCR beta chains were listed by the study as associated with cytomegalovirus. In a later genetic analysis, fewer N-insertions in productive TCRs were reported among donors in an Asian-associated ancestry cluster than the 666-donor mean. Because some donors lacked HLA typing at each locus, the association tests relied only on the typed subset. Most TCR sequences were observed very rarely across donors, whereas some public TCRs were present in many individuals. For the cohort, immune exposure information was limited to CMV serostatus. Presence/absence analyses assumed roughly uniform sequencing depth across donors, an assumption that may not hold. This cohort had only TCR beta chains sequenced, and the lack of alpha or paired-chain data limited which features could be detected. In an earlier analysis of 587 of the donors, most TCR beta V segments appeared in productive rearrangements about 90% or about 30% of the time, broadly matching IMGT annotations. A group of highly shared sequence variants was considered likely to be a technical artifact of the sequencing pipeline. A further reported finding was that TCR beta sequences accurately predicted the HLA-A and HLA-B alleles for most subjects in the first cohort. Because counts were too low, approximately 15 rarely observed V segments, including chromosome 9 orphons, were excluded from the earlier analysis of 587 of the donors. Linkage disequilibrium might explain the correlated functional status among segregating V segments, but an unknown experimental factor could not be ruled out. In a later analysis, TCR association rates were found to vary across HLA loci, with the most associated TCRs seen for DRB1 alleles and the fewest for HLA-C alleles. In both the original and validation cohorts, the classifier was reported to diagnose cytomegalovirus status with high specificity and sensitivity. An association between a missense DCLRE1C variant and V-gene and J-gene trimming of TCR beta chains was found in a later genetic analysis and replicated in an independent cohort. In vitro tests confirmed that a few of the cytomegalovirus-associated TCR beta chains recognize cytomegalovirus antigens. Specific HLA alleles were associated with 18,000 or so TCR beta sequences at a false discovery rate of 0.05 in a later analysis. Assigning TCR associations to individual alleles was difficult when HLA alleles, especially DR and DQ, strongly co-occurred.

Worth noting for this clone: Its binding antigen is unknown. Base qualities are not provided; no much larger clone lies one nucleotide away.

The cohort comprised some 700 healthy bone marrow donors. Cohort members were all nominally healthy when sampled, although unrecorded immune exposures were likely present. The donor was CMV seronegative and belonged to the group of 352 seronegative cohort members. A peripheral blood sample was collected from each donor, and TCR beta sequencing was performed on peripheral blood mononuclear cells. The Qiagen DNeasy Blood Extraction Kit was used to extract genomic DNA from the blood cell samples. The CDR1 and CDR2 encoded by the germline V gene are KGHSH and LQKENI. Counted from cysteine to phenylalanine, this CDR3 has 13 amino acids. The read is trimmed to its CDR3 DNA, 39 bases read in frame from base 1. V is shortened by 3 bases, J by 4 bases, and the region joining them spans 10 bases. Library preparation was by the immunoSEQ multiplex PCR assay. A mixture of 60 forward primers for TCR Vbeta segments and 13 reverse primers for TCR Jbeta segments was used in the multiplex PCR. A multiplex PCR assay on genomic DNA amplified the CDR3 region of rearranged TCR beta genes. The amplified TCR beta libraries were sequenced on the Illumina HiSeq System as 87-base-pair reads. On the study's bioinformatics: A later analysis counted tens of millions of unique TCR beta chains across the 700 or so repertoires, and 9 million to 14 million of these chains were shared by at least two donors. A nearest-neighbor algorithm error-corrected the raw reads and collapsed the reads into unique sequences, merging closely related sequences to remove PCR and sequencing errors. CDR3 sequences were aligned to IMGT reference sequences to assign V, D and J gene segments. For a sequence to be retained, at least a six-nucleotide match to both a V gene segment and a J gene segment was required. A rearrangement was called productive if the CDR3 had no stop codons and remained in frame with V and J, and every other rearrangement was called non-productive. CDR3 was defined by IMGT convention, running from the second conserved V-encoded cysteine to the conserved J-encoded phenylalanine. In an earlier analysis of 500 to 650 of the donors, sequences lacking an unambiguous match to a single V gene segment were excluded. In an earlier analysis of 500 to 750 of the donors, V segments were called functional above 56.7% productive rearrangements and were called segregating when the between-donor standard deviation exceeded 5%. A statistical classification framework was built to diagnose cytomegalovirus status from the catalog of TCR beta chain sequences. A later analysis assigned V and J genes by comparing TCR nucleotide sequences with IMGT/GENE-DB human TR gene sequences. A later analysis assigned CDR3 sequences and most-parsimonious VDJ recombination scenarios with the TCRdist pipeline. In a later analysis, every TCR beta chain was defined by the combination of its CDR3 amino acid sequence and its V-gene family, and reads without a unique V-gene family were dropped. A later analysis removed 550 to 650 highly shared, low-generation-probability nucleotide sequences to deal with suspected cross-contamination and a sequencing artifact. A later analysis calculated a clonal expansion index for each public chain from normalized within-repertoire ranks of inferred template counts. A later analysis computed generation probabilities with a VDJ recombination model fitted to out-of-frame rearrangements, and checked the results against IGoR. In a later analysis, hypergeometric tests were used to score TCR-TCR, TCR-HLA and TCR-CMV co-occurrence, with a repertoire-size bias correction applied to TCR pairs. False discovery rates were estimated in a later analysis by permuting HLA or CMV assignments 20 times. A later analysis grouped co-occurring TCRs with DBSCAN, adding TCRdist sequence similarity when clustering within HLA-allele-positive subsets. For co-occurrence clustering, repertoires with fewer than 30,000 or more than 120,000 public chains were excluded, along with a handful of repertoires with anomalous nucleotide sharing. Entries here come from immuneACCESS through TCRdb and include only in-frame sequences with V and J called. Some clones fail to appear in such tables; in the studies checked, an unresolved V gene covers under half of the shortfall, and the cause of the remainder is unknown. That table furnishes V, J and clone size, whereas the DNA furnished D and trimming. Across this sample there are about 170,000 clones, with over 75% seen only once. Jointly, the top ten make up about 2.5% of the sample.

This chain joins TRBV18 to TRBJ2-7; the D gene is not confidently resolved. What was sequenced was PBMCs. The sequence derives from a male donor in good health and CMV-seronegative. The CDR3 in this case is CASSPEARYEQYF. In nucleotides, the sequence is TGTGCCAGCTCACCCGAGGCCCGATACGAGCAGTACTTC.